These 10 T cell receptor beta chains came from one sample sequenced in a study of PD-L1 blockade in urothelial cancer. Measured with immunoSEQ multiplex PCR; TCRdb has only the in-frame clones, and not every one. The table includes approximately 88,000 clones, around 84% detected once. Noted time point: pretreatment peripheral blood. The input for sequencing was PBMCs, taken around atezolizumab (anti-PD-L1) treatment. The receptors derive from a man aged 60 to 69 with urothelial cancer.

This clone has more than one count but fewer than ten. The chain has TRBV2 and TRBJ2-7, with D possibly being TRBD2 (6 bases). Germline V gives CDR1 SNHLY, CDR2 FYNNEI. The V and J ends lost 2 bases and 5 bases respectively, with 16 bases between them. This CDR3 is built from 15 residues. The CDR3: CASSELGQGGNEQYF. In DNA form, the CDR3 reads TGTGCCAGCAGTGAATTAGGGCAGGGAGGAAACGAGCAGTACTTC.

The J gene is TRBJ1-6, the V gene TRBV9, with 7 bases fitting TRBD1. The ends lost 3 bases at V and 7 bases at J; junction bases unmatched: 13. Germline values: CDR1 SGDLS, CDR2 YYNGEE. This CDR3 comprises 17 residues. CDR3 nucleotides: TGTGCCAGCAGCGCAGGACAGGCTGGAGGGGGCAATTCACCCCTCCACTTT. It encodes CASSAGQAGGGNSPLHF. The full variable domain, with the rest looked up from reference TRBV9 and TRBJ1-6, is DSGVTQTPKHLITATGQRVTLRCSPRSGDLSVYWYQQSLDQGLQFLIQYYNGEERAKGNILERFSAQQFPDLHSELNLSSLELGDSALYFCASSAGQAGGGNSPLHFGNGTRLTVT.

The chain uses TRBV6-1 and TRBJ1-5, with 7 nucleotides matching TRBD1. Germline CDR1 and CDR2: MNHNS and SASEGT. The CDR3 contains 17 residues. V dropped 4 bases and J dropped 1; count of bases not matched to a gene: 10. CDR3 bases: TGTGCCAGCAGTGTAAGTCCGGGACAGTTAAGCAATCAGCCCCAGCATTTT. Translating gives CASSVSPGQLSNQPQHF.

The chain carries TRBV29-1 and TRBJ2-7; 11 bases line up with TRBD2. The junction had 4 bases not matched to a gene; V was cut back by 0 bases and J by 3 bases. The CDR3 has 15 amino acids. Per germline, CDR1 SQVTM and CDR2 ANQGSEA. The CDR3 sequence is CSVEDPLAGGYEQYF. CDR3 nucleotides: TGCAGCGTTGAAGATCCTCTAGCGGGAGGCTACGAGCAGTACTTC.

The chain couples TRBV7-2 to TRBJ1-2; perhaps TRBD1 as D (5 bases). Germline loops: CDR1 SGHTA, CDR2 FQGNSA. The germline V and J ends were trimmed by 4 bases and 8 bases, with 14 bases remaining between them. This CDR3 comprises 13 residues. The CDR3 region is CASSSPGFGGYTF. The CDR3 DNA reads TGTGCCAGCAGCTCTCCAGGGTTTGGCGGCTACACCTTC.

This chain links TRBV19 with TRBJ1-1; 7 positions match TRBD1. Trimming took 6 bases from V and 1 from J; bases not matched to a gene: 8. CDR3 size: 15 residues. Germline V lookup: CDR1 LNHDA, CDR2 SQIVND (reference sequence). The CDR3 coding sequence is TGTGCCAGTAGGGTAGGGGGCAGGACGAACACTGAAGCTTTCTTT. Its protein product is CASRVGGRTNTEAFF. Supplemented by reference TRBV19 and TRBJ1-1, the full variable domain reads DGGITQSPKYLFRKEGQNVTLSCEQNLNHDAMYWYRQDPGQGLRLIYYSQIVNDFQKGDIAEGYSVSREKKESFPLTVTSAQKNPTAFYLCASRVGGRTNTEAFFGQGTRLTVV.

The chain links TRBV5-3 to TRBJ2-1; D is perhaps TRBD1 (6 bases). TRBV5-3 is noted as an ORF with a role that remains uncertain. The CDR3 extends over 12 amino acids. Trimming shortened V by 8 bases and J by 9 bases, and 15 bases separated the two germline ends. Here the CDR3 reads CASLTGLGEQFF. CDR3 bases: TGTGCCAGTCTAACAGGGCTGGGTGAGCAGTTCTTC.

J is TRBJ2-1 and V is TRBV5-1; no firm D call. Germline V gives CDR1 SGHRS, CDR2 YFSETQ. Trimming took 4 bases from V and 7 from J, leaving 9 bases between them. The CDR3 consists of 12 residues. CDR3 protein: CASSPTGNEQFF. CDR3 nucleotides: TGCGCCAGCAGCCCGACTGGTAATGAGCAGTTCTTC.

The V call is TRBV5-1, the J call TRBJ1-5, with D possibly matching TRBD1 (5 bases). Trimming took 4 bases from V and 7 from J, leaving 15 bases between them. This CDR3 comprises 14 residues. Germline V CDR1 and CDR2: SGHRS, YFSETQ. DNA of the CDR3: TGCGCCAGCAGCCCAATGGGGGAGGAACAGCCCCAGCATTTT. Translating it yields CASSPMGEEQPQHF.

The chain links TRBV7-2 to TRBJ2-5; 10 nucleotides line up with TRBD2. CDR1 and CDR2 (germline): SGHTA, FQGNSA. With V trimmed by 6 bases and J by 4 bases, 8 bases remained unmatched. There are 15 residues in the CDR3. The CDR3 bases are TGTGCCAGCAGGCCAGCGGGAGGGCTGGGAGAGACCCAGTACTTC. Translated, it gives CASRPAGGLGETQYF.